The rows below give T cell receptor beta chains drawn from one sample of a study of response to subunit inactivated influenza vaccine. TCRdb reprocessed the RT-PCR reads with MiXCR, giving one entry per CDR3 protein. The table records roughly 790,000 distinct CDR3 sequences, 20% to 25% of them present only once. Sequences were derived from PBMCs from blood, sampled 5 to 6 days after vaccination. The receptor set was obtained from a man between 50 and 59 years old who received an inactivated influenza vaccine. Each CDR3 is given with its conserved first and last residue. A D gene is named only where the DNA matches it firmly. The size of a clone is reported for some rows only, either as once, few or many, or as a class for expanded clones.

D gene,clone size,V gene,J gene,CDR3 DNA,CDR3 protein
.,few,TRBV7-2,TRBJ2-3,TGTGCCAGCAGCAAACGACTGGGCACAGATACGCAGTATTTT,CASSKRLGTDTQYF
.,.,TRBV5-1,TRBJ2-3,TGCGCCAGCAGCTTGGATCGTCAGACTAGCACAGATACGCAGTATTTT,CASSLDRQTSTDTQYF
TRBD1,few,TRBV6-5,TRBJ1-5,TGTGCCAGCACTTCGGGACAGGGGAGCAATCAGCCCCAGCATTTT,CASTSGQGSNQPQHF
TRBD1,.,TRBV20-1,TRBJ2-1,TGCAGTGCTAGATCGCTTGACAGGGGGCGCATCTATGAGCAGTTCTTC,CSARSLDRGRIYEQFF
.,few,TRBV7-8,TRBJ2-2,TGTGCCAGCAGCTTAGCGGGCAGTTTGTGGGTCGTGGGGGAGCTGTTTTTT,CASSLAGSLWVVGELFF
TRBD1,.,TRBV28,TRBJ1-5,TGTGCCAGCAGTTTTGTGTCGGGACAGAAAAATCAGCCCCAGCATTTT,CASSFVSGQKNQPQHF
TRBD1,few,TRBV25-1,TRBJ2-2,TGTGCCAGCGGACAGACAGGGTTTCTTAACACCGGGGAGCTGTTTTTT,CASGQTGFLNTGELFF
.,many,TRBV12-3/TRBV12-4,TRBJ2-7,TGCGCCAGCAGCTTGGGCGGAGGACTATCCTACGAGCAGTACTTC,CASSLGGGLSYEQYF
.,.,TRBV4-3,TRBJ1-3,TGCGCCAGCAGCCAAAAATTCAGCTCTGGAAACACCATATATTTT,CASSQKFSSGNTIYF
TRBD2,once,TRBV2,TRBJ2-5,TGTGCCAGCAGTGGCCGGCTAGCGGAGGAAGGGAGCGAGACCCAGTACTTC,CASSGRLAEEGSETQYF
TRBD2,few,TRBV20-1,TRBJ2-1,TGCAGTGCTAGAGCCTCCCGACTAGCAACCTACAATGAGCAGTTCTTC,CSARASRLATYNEQFF
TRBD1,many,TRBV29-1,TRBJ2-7,TGCAGCGTTGAACCTACAGGGGGCTCAAAGCAGTACTTC,CSVEPTGGSKQYF
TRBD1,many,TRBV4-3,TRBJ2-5,TGCGCCAGCAGCCAAGAATCAGGGACAGGGAGACAGACCCAGTACTTC,CASSQESGTGRQTQYF
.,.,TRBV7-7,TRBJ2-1,TGTGCTAGCAGCTTAGGGCTGGGAGCCTACAATGAGCAGTTCTTC,CASSLGLGAYNEQFF
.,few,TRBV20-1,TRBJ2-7,TGCAGTGCTAGTGGCCTGGCTGGTCAAGGGGGAGGCGAGCAGTACTTC,CSASGLAGQGGGEQYF
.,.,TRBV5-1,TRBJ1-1,TGCGCCAGCACCCCCGGAAAGGTGAACACTGAAGCTTTCTTT,CASTPGKVNTEAFF
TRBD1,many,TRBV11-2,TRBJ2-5,TGTGCCAGCAGCTTACGGGACAGTAAAGAGACCCAGTACTTC,CASSLRDSKETQYF
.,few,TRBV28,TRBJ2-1,TGTGCCAGACGCAGAGTATCCTACAATGAGCAGTTCTTC,CARRRVSYNEQFF
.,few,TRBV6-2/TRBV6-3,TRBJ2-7,TGTGCCAGCAGTTCCCCCGTGGGAGGTTCCGAGCAGTACTTC,CASSSPVGGSEQYF
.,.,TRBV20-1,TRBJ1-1,TGCAGTGCTAGAGCCGAACAGGGTCCAGCGTACACTGAAGCTTCCTTT,CSARAEQGPAYTEASF
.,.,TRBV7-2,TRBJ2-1,TGTGCCAGCAGCCGGAGCACCCGCTCCTACAATGAGCAGTTCTTC,CASSRSTRSYNEQFF
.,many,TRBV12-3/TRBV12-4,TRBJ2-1,TGTGCCAGCAGGCAGGACAGCTCATACAATGAGCAGTTCTTC,CASRQDSSYNEQFF
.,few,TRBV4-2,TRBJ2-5,TGTGCCAGCAGCCAAGGAAGTGGACCATCCCAAGAGACCCAGTACTTC,CASSQGSGPSQETQYF
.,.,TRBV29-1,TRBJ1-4,TGCAGCGTTCGAGAAACAACTAATGAAAAACTGTTTTTT,CSVRETTNEKLFF
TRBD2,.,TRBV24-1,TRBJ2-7,TGTGCCACCAGTGATTGGAGCGGGGACGAGCAGTACTTC,CATSDWSGDEQYF
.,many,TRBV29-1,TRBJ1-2,TGCAGCGTTGTGGTTGCTAACTATGGCTACACCTTC,CSVVVANYGYTF
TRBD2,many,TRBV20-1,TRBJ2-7,TGCAGTGCTAGGGGAGGACTAGCGGGATCCTACGAGCAGTACTTC,CSARGGLAGSYEQYF
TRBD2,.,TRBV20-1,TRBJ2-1,TGCAGTGTGAGGAGAGGCGGGAGGAGTAATGAGCAGTTCTTC,CSVRRGGRSNEQFF
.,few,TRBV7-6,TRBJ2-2,TGTGCCAGCAGCTCCGTAGTTGGGGGCACCGGGGAGCTGTTTTTT,CASSSVVGGTGELFF
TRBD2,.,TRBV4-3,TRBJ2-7,TGCGCCAGCACCCCGGTAGCGGGAGGAACCTACCAGCAGTACTTC,CASTPVAGGTYQQYF
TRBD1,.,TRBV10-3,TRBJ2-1,TGTGCCATCAGTCCCGGCCCGGGACAGGGATCCTTCTCCTACAATGAGCAGTTCTTC,CAISPGPGQGSFSYNEQFF
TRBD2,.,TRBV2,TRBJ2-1,TGTGCCAGCAGAGGACTAGACAATGAGCAGTTCTTC,CASRGLDNEQFF
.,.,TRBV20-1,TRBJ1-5,TGCAGTGCTAGATGGGGGGCCGGGAGCCAGCCCCAGCATTTT,CSARWGAGSQPQHF
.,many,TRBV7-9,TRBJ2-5,TGTGCCAGCAGCTTTCCAGTGGAGACCCAGTACTTC,CASSFPVETQYF
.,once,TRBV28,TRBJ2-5,TGTGCCACCGAAACCCCTGTGGAGACCCAGTACTTC,CATETPVETQYF
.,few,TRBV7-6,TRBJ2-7,TGTGCCAGCAGTTCCCTCGTAAGCGACTACGAGCAGTACTTC,CASSSLVSDYEQYF
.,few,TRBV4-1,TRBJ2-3,TGCGCCAGCAGACCCAGTCGTACCACAGATACGCAGTATTTT,CASRPSRTTDTQYF
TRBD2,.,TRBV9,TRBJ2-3,TGTGCCAGCAGCCTCTTTGCTAGCGGAGTGCCAGATACGCAGTATTTT,CASSLFASGVPDTQYF
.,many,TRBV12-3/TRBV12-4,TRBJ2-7,TGTGCCAGCAGGCAGGGGGGTTCTTACGAGCAGTACTTC,CASRQGGSYEQYF
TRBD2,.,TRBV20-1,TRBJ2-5,TGCAGTGCTGAGCAGGTAGCGGGGTCCCAAGAGACCCAGTACTTC,CSAEQVAGSQETQYF
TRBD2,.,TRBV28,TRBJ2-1,TGTGCCAGCAGAACCGGGGGGGCCATGTACAATGAGCAGTTCTTC,CASRTGGAMYNEQFF
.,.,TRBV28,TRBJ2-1,TGTGCCAGCAGTTCCTGGCCGAGGCGGACCTACAATGAGCAGTTCTTC,CASSSWPRRTYNEQFF
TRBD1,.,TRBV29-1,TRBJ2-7,TGCAGCGTCAATGACAGGGGATGGGAGCAGTACTTC,CSVNDRGWEQYF
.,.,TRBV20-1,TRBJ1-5,TGCAGTGCTAGTTCGGGCAGGACTCTTAGGGGCAATCAGCCCCAGCATTTT,CSASSGRTLRGNQPQHF
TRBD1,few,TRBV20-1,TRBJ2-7,TGCAGTGCTAGAGATGTGGCCAGGGGGTTCTACGAGCAGTACTTC,CSARDVARGFYEQYF
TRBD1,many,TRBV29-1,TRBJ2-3,TGCAGCGGACAGGGGACGGGGCCAGATACGCAGTATTTT,CSGQGTGPDTQYF
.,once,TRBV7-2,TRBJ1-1,TGTGCCAGCAGCCGTGGGACGTGGGACACTGAAGCTTTCTTT,CASSRGTWDTEAFF
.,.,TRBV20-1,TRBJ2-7,TGCAGTGCTAGCGTCCTAGCCAGCGACGAGCAGTACTTC,CSASVLASDEQYF
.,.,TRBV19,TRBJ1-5,TGTGCCAGTAGTATGGTGCCAGGGAAGCAGCCCCAGCATTTT,CASSMVPGKQPQHF
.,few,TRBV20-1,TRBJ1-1,TGCAGTGCTCAGGCGGGGGCGCGAAACACTGAAGCTTTCTTT,CSAQAGARNTEAFF
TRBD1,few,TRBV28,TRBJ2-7,TGTGCCAGCAGTACCTTTCCCGGGACAGTATATTACGAGCAGTACTTC,CASSTFPGTVYYEQYF
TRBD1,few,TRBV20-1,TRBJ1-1,TGCAGTGCCATGACAGGGGATGCCACTGAAGCTTTCTTT,CSAMTGDATEAFF
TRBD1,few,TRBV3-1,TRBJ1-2,TGTGCCAGCAGCCAACCTTTCCGGGACAGCCTTAACTATGGCTACACCTTC,CASSQPFRDSLNYGYTF